A selection of T cell receptor beta chains follows, all from one sample in a study of blood T cell repertoires in COVID-19. Assay used: immunoSEQ multiplex PCR; TCRdb lists only in-frame clones, some missing. Of roughly 180,000 clones listed, under 90% were seen once; the top ten hold roughly 20%. The sample was PBMCs or T cells enriched from blood (not recorded which). All receptors come from a man in his fifties or sixties who had recovered from COVID-19. Both conserved end residues are part of each CDR3. A D gene is named only where the DNA matches it firmly. Clone size is not always given. Where it is, it says once, few, many or a class for expanded clones.

-,TRBV7-9,TRBJ2-7,TRBD2,TGTGCCAGCAGCCCTAGCGGGAGCCTTGACGAGCAGTACTTC,CASSPSGSLDEQYF
-,TRBV13,TRBJ2-6,TRBD2,TGTGCCAGCAGCTTTCATCGGGGGGGCTCTGGGGCCAACGTCCTGACTTTC,CASSFHRGGSGANVLTF
-,TRBV10-3,TRBJ1-1,-,TGTGCCATCAGTGAGCGAGAAGAAGCTTTCTTT,CAISEREEAFF
-,TRBV5-1,TRBJ2-1,-,TGCGCCAGCAGCTTGATCCAGGGATCCTACAATGAGCAGTTCTTC,CASSLIQGSYNEQFF
-,TRBV19,TRBJ1-6,-,TGTGCCACCAAGGGGACACATAATTCACCCCTCCACTTT,CATKGTHNSPLHF
-,TRBV7-2,TRBJ2-1,TRBD2,TGTGCCAGCAGTCCTGTAGGCGGGAGGGGATCCTACAATGAGCAGTTCTTC,CASSPVGGRGSYNEQFF
-,TRBV3-1/TRBV3-2,TRBJ2-2,-,TGTGCCAGCAGCCAAAACCTACTAGTGAACACCGGGGAGCTGTTTTTT,CASSQNLLVNTGELFF
-,TRBV18,TRBJ1-2,-,TGTGCCAGCTCACCGGAACAGGGTTTCTATGGCTACACCTTC,CASSPEQGFYGYTF
-,TRBV9,TRBJ2-2,-,TGTGCCAGCAGCGTTGTACATACGAACACCGGGGAGCTGTTTTTT,CASSVVHTNTGELFF
-,TRBV9,TRBJ2-5,TRBD2,TGTGCCAGCAGCGTAGAACCCCCGGGACTAGCTGGAGAGACCCAGTACTTC,CASSVEPPGLAGETQYF
-,TRBV18,TRBJ2-1,-,TGTGCCAGCTCAAACAGTGTGTCAAATGAGCAGTTCTTC,CASSNSVSNEQFF
-,TRBV27,TRBJ2-1,TRBD2,TGTGCCAGCAGTCAAGCGGGACTAGGAGGCAATGAGCAGTTCTTC,CASSQAGLGGNEQFF
-,TRBV7-3,TRBJ2-7,TRBD2,TGTGCCAGCAGCTCCAGGACTAGCGGCGAGCAGTACTTC,CASSSRTSGEQYF
-,TRBV5-1,TRBJ2-7,TRBD1,TGCGCCAGCAGCTTGAGACAGGCAGGGGGAGAGCAGTACTTC,CASSLRQAGGEQYF
-,TRBV5-1,TRBJ2-7,-,TGCGCCAGCAGCTTGGTACAGACCTACGAGCAGTACTTC,CASSLVQTYEQYF
few,TRBV7-6,TRBJ2-1,TRBD2,TGTGCCAGCAGTTTGACTAGCGGGGTGTCCTACAATGAGCAGTTCTTC,CASSLTSGVSYNEQFF
once,TRBV20-1,TRBJ2-3,-,TGCAGTGCCCCAAATCCAGATACGCAGTATTTT,CSAPNPDTQYF
-,TRBV3-1/TRBV3-2,TRBJ1-5,-,TGTGCCAGCAGCCAAGGCTACGATCAGCCCCAGCATTTT,CASSQGYDQPQHF
-,TRBV23-1,TRBJ2-7,-,TGCGCCAGCAGTAGGACCGGGACACCAGACTACGAGCAGTACTTC,CASSRTGTPDYEQYF
-,TRBV19,TRBJ1-1,TRBD1,TGTGCCAGTAGTCAGGGACAGGGGGGAACTGAAGCTTTCTTT,CASSQGQGGTEAFF
-,TRBV4-2,TRBJ1-2,-,TGTGCCAGCAGCCGTACCGATCCCACAGGGTTATATGGCTACACCTTC,CASSRTDPTGLYGYTF
once,TRBV29-1,TRBJ1-1,-,TGCAGCGTTGCCCCGTGGGGGGAGAACACTGAAGCTTTCTTT,CSVAPWGENTEAFF
-,TRBV30,TRBJ1-3,TRBD1,TGTGCCTGGAGTCCGACAGGGGGGAGGTTTGGAAACACCATATATTTT,CAWSPTGGRFGNTIYF
-,TRBV20-1,TRBJ2-1,TRBD2,TGCAGTGCTAGTGAACTAGCGGGGGGGTGGTATGAGCAGTTCTTC,CSASELAGGWYEQFF
once,TRBV5-1,TRBJ2-7,TRBD2,TGCGCCAGCAGCTCCGGGGGGTCCTACGAGCAGTACTTC,CASSSGGSYEQYF
-,TRBV5-4,TRBJ2-7,TRBD2,TGTGCCAGCAGCTTTTCTAGCGGGAGTAGGTCCTACGAGCAGTACTTC,CASSFSSGSRSYEQYF
-,TRBV5-5,TRBJ2-5,-,TGTGCCAGCAGCATCACACCTGGAGGGGGCCGAGAGACCCAGTACTTC,CASSITPGGGRETQYF
-,TRBV3-1/TRBV3-2,TRBJ2-1,-,TGTGCCAGCAGCCAAAATAGCGGAGGCTACAATGAGCAGTTCTTC,CASSQNSGGYNEQFF
-,TRBV5-1,TRBJ2-1,TRBD1,TGCGCCAGCAGCTTGACGACAGGGGGCATCTACAATGAGCAGTTCTTC,CASSLTTGGIYNEQFF
-,TRBV7-8,TRBJ1-2,-,TGTGCCAGCAGCCCCGGTCAGGCAGGCTACACCTTC,CASSPGQAGYTF
-,TRBV14,TRBJ1-1,-,TGTGCCAGCAGCCCGTGGGGGGTAATGAACACTGAAGCTTTCTTT,CASSPWGVMNTEAFF
-,TRBV2,TRBJ2-5,TRBD2,TGTTCTAACGTCGGACTAGCGGGCATACAAGAGACCCAGTACTTC,CSNVGLAGIQETQYF
-,TRBV10-3,TRBJ2-3,TRBD2,TGTGCCATCGGAGGCCCAGCGGGAGGCACAGATACGCAGTATTTT,CAIGGPAGGTDTQYF
-,TRBV6-1,TRBJ2-3,TRBD2,TGTGCCAGCAGTGAAAGATCGGCGGGAGCTGCAGATACGCAGTATTTT,CASSERSAGAADTQYF
once,TRBV5-4,TRBJ2-2,TRBD2,TGTGCCAGCAGCCCCGGACTAGCGGGAGTCGGAGGGGAGCTGTTTTTT,CASSPGLAGVGGELFF
-,TRBV19,TRBJ2-2,TRBD2,TGTGCCAGTAGTATACGGACTAGCGGGGACACCGGGGAGCTGTTTTTT,CASSIRTSGDTGELFF
-,TRBV28,TRBJ2-7,-,TGTGCCAGCAGTTTAGTTGGGACACAGACCTACGAGCAGTACTTC,CASSLVGTQTYEQYF
few,TRBV28,TRBJ1-5,TRBD1,TGTGCCAGCAGTTTCCCGGACAGGTATCAGCCCCAGCATTTT,CASSFPDRYQPQHF
-,TRBV2,TRBJ2-2,-,TGTGCCAGCACGCGGGGCGTTAACACCGGGGAGCTGTTTTTT,CASTRGVNTGELFF
-,TRBV7-3,TRBJ2-6,-,TGTGCCAGCAGCACCTCCGGGACACTGCACTCTGGGGCCAACGTCCTGACTTTC,CASSTSGTLHSGANVLTF
few,TRBV5-6,TRBJ2-7,-,TGTGCCAGCAGCCTGACATTTGGCAGCCAAAGCTACGAGCAGTACTTC,CASSLTFGSQSYEQYF
-,TRBV5-1,TRBJ2-7,-,TGCGCCAGCAGCTTGGATGGCCGGGGCTCCTACGAGCAGTACTTC,CASSLDGRGSYEQYF
many,TRBV20-1,TRBJ2-1,-,TGCAGTGCTAGTCCTTACAGCATAATAGAGCAGTTCTTC,CSASPYSIIEQFF
-,TRBV11-1,TRBJ2-1,-,TGTGCCAGCAGCTTAGCCCAGGGTAGGGTAGAGGAGCAGTTCTTC,CASSLAQGRVEEQFF
-,TRBV7-8,TRBJ1-2,TRBD1,TGTGCCAGCAGCTTAGAAGAAGGGGGCCTCGTCTATGGCTACACCTTC,CASSLEEGGLVYGYTF
-,TRBV5-6,TRBJ1-1,TRBD1,TGTGCCAGCAGCTTGGTGGACAGGGAGAACACTGAAGCTTTCTTT,CASSLVDRENTEAFF
-,TRBV19,TRBJ2-1,-,TGTGCCAGTAGGACGGCCCAAACGCAGGGTGAGCAGTTCTTC,CASRTAQTQGEQFF
-,TRBV6-5,TRBJ2-3,-,TGTGCCAGATGGGTGACTCTTCTTATGCAGTATTTT,CARWVTLLMQYF